One TCR beta chain is described in this entry. The V end was cut by 0 bases, the J end by 6 bases, with 18 bases between. This CDR3 is 17 amino acids long. Germline V gene lookup returns CDR1 MNHEY and CDR2 SVGEGT. The sample comes from a study of T cells in Graves' hyperthyroidism and ophthalmopathy. TCR beta CDR3 region amplification was performed from RNA transcripts. HTBI primers drove first-round RT-PCR of the TCR CDR3. TCRdb used MiXCR to reprocess the multiplex PCR reads, holding one entry per CDR3 protein. There are roughly 400,000 distinct CDR3 sequences in the sample; over 12% occur only once, and around 28% lies in the top ten.

The receptor comes from a man aged 45 to 65 with Graves' ophthalmopathy. The sequenced sample was blood. J is TRBJ1-5 and V is TRBV6-2 or TRBV6-3, with D unclear. This CDR3 reads CASSYSSSKGYGQPQHF. CDR3 in DNA: TGTGCCAGCAGTTACTCTAGTTCCAAGGGTTACGGTCAGCCCCAGCATTTT.